This entry describes one T cell receptor (beta chain). Clones were sequenced by immunoSEQ multiplex PCR, and TCRdb holds only the in-frame ones, with some missing. The sample includes millions of clones, about 92% seen only once; the top ten take under 0.45%. These data are taken from a study of shared clonotypes between healthy human individuals. CDR1 KGHSH and CDR2 LQKENI come from the germline V gene. Trimming removed 2 bases at V and 0 bases at J, with 8 bases between. This CDR3 has 14 amino acids. J is TRBJ2-7 and V is TRBV18, with D unclear. Sequencing was carried out using naive CD4+ T cells from PBMCs. This sample's subset: CD45RA+ positively selected. This sequence originates from a man aged 18 to 30 in good health. Some clones in this sample may be carry-over from other donors' samples. The CDR3 DNA sequence: TGTGCCAGCTCACCAAGCCAGGCCTCCTACGAGCAGTACTTC. It translates to CASSPSQASYEQYF.